The table lists the clone carrying this TCR beta chain with a few counts. Its cognate antigen is unknown. Starting material for RNA and DNA co-extraction consisted of about 19-32 mg of unsorted bulk tissue. Resecting the tumor surgically was how the patients' primary liver carcinoma was treated. Patients had chronic HBV infection and were treatment-naive. The researchers produced TCR beta cDNA from 500 ng total RNA with a constant-region primer. Slightly modified ARM-PCR, run as three nested multiplex PCR rounds, produced the TCR beta libraries. In the first two PCR rounds, TRBV1-TRBV30 forward primers were paired with a C-beta reverse primer, and each round lasted approximately 10 cycles. TCRdb recomputed calls from the multiplex PCR reads with MiXCR, one row per CDR3 protein. The repertoire holds more than 75,000 distinct CDR3 sequences, with approximately 72% as singletons. The sample originates from a study of tumor-infiltrating lymphocytes in primary liver carcinoma. Study-wide points: Tumor top-250-clone fractions significantly exceeded those of blood (p = 0.039). Appearing in all five tumor regions was true of only about 7.5-24% of top clones.

The CDR3 is 13 amino acids. CDR1 is SNHLY and CDR2 is FYNNEI in the germline V gene. Deletions cut 11 bases from V and 0 bases from J, with 8 bases between. The J gene is TRBJ2-6, the V gene TRBV2; D not resolved. Sequenced: liver tumor tissue from sampling region 1. The subset here: tumor region T1, superior pole. This receptor was obtained from a man aged 40-49 years with primary liver carcinoma and hepatitis B virus infection. The CDR3: CAGSLSGANVLTF. The CDR3, as DNA: TGTGCCGGTTCCCTCTCTGGGGCCAACGTCCTGACTTTC.